This entry lists 30 T cell receptor beta chains sequenced from one sample in a study of T-cell reconstitution after alpha-beta-depleted transplantation in children. The TCRbeta library was prepared with unique molecular identifiers. TCRdb re-called the PCR reads through MiXCR, storing one row per CDR3 protein. The profile shows about 830,000 distinct CDR3 sequences, approximately 15% of them singletons. This sample comprised PBMCs, mostly from graft donor cells, obtained 360 days after TCRalphabeta/CD19-depleted stem cell transplant. The receptors here all came from a male patient between 5 and 17 years old who had a stem cell transplant for acute lymphoblastic leukemia, so the T cells may come from the graft donor.

The chain combines TRBV24-1 with TRBJ1-1; maybe TRBD1 (5 bases). CDR1 KGHDR and CDR2 SFDVKD come from the germline V gene. The CDR3 has 17 amino acids. Trimming left V 2 bases short and J 0 bases short, with 15 bases between. The CDR3 nucleotides are TGTGCCACCAGTGATTCGACAGCCGGGTTTGTGAACACTGAAGCTTTCTTT. Amino acid sequence: CATSDSTAGFVNTEAFF.

This clonotype occurred many times. The genes are TRBV2 and TRBJ2-5, with 7 bases identical to TRBD1. V lost 6 bases to trimming and J lost 2 bases; unmatched junction nucleotides: 6. Germline CDR1 SNHLY, CDR2 FYNNEI. This CDR3 comprises 14 residues. The CDR3 coding sequence is TGTGCCAGCAGGGTACGGACAGGTCAAGAGACCCAGTACTTC. Protein sequence: CASRVRTGQETQYF.

This clonotype turned up a few times. The V and J genes are TRBV7-8 and TRBJ2-1; a possible D gene is TRBD2 (7 bases). The V gene's germline CDR1 is SGHVS and CDR2 FQNEAQ. The CDR3 contains 16 residues. V was trimmed by 5 bases and J by 5 bases, leaving 19 bases between them. The CDR3 region has the DNA TGTGCCAGCAGCCCTCCCATTGGGAGGGACAACAATGAGCAGTTCTTC. Amino acid sequence: CASSPPIGRDNNEQFF.

This clonotype was recorded a few times. The chain joins TRBV6-2 or TRBV6-3 to TRBJ1-1, with 8 bases aligning to TRBD1. There are 16 residues in the CDR3. V shed 2 bases, J shed 1 base, and the junction held 6 bases outside the gene matches. Germline V gene sequence: CDR1 MNHEY, CDR2 SVGEGT. CDR3 nucleotide sequence: TGTGCCAGCAGTTACCAAATTGGGACAGGGAACACTGAAGCTTTCTTT. Encoded protein: CASSYQIGTGNTEAFF.

This clonotype was observed at least ten times. This chain links TRBV5-1 with TRBJ2-5; 10 bases agree with TRBD2. CDR3 length equals 16 residues. From germline, CDR1 is SGHRS and CDR2 YFSETQ. The V segment lost 4 bases and the J segment 5 bases; nucleotides outside the gene matches: 11. The CDR3 sequence is CASSAPMGLALETQYF. DNA for the CDR3: TGCGCCAGCAGCGCGCCAATGGGACTAGCGTTGGAGACCCAGTACTTC.

This clonotype was seen only a few times. The chain recombines TRBV14 with TRBJ2-3; possibly TRBD1 for D (6 bases). CDR3 length: 12 residues. Trimming stripped 1 base from V and 10 bases from J, with 9 bases between. The germline V gene encodes CDR1 SGHDN and CDR2 FVKESK. CDR3 nucleotide sequence: TGTGCCAGCAGCCAAGGTCAGGGGCCGCAGTATTTT. Amino acid sequence: CASSQGQGPQYF.

V is TRBV9 and J is TRBJ2-5; a weak D match, TRBD1 (5 bases). The germline V gene has CDR1 SGDLS and CDR2 YYNGEE. V lost 0 bases and J lost 2, with 5 bases in between. This CDR3 is 13 amino acids long. Here the CDR3 reads CASSVEGQETQYF. The CDR3 nucleotides are TGTGCCAGCAGCGTAGAGGGGCAAGAGACCCAGTACTTC.

The chain links TRBV5-1 to TRBJ2-7, with D unresolved. The CDR3 has 14 amino acids. The germline CDR1 and CDR2 sequences are SGHRS and YFSETQ. V lost 2 bases, J lost 0 bases, and 9 bases lay in between. CDR3 DNA sequence: TGCGCCAGCAGCTTAGACATCGACTCCTACGAGCAGTACTTC. It codes for CASSLDIDSYEQYF.

This rearrangement joins TRBV5-1 to TRBJ2-7; maybe TRBD1 (5 bases). Germline CDR1 SGHRS, CDR2 YFSETQ. The germline V and J ends were trimmed by 0 bases and 3 bases, with 13 bases remaining between them. The CDR3 consists of 15 residues. The CDR3 DNA reads TGCGCCAGCAGCTTGGAGGCAGGGTTGTACTACGAGCAGTACTTC. Protein product: CASSLEAGLYYEQYF.

The chain couples TRBV5-1 to TRBJ2-1; D remains unclear. V shed 1 base and J shed 3 bases, with 8 bases lying between them. Germline lookup yields CDR1 SGHRS and CDR2 YFSETQ. The CDR3 is made up of 14 amino acids. In DNA, the CDR3 is TGCGCCAGCAGCTTGACTATGGGCTACAATGAGCAGTTCTTC. Protein sequence: CASSLTMGYNEQFF.

There are a few counts of this clonotype. The chain joins TRBV2 to TRBJ2-1; D unresolved. CDR1 and CDR2 from the germline V gene are SNHLY and FYNNEI. The CDR3 runs 15 residues. V was trimmed by 7 bases and J by 4 bases, leaving 17 bases between them. CDR3 bases: TGTGCCAGCAACAGAGGTGCAGCTGCTTACAATGAGCAGTTCTTC. Translated: CASNRGAAAYNEQFF.

This clonotype has a count of ten or more. J is TRBJ2-7 and V is TRBV12-3 or TRBV12-4; no clear D. The CDR3 extends over 14 amino acids. V lost 5 bases to trimming and J lost 2 bases, with 13 bases between them. This CDR3 is CASSLSPLTYEQYF. DNA for the CDR3: TGTGCCAGCAGTCTCTCTCCCCTCACCTACGAGCAGTACTTC.

The table lists this clonotype with many counts. The chain joins TRBV5-1 to TRBJ2-3; 9 bases map to TRBD2. The trim removed 0 bases at V and 0 bases at J, leaving 14 bases unmatched. This CDR3 contains 20 residues. Germline-derived CDR1 and CDR2 are SGHRS and YFSETQ. CDR3 nucleotides: TGCGCCAGCAGCTTGGACCAGGGCGCGGGAGGGCCCTCGAGCACAGATACGCAGTATTTT. This gives the protein CASSLDQGAGGPSSTDTQYF.

This clonotype was recorded only once. This chain links TRBV7-3 with TRBJ1-1, with TRBD1 identical over 11 bases. Trimming at V came to 5 bases and at J to 1 base, leaving 6 bases not matched to a gene. The CDR3 runs 16 residues. Looked up from germline, CDR1 is SGHTA and CDR2 is FQGTGA. The CDR3: CASSPAGTGGNTEAFF. CDR3 sequence (DNA): TGTGCCAGCAGCCCCGCCGGGACAGGGGGGAACACTGAAGCTTTCTTT.

This clonotype came up a few times. CDR3 coding DNA: TGTGCCAGCAGTGGATCCCCTTTCTTCACAGATACGCAGTATTTT. Translated, it gives CASSGSPFFTDTQYF. This chain uses TRBV25-1 with TRBJ2-3; D is uncertain. The ends were cut back, 4 bases at V and 2 bases at J, with 13 bases in the middle. CDR1 and CDR2 (germline): MGHDK, SYGVNS. The CDR3 extends over 15 amino acids.

The rearrangement links TRBV15 to TRBJ2-3, with TRBD2 identical over 7 bases. Losses at the gene ends were 1 base for V and 4 bases for J; bases not matched to a gene: 8. Germline CDR1 and CDR2: LNHNV and YYDKDF (reference sequence). There are 16 residues in the CDR3. The CDR3 is CATSRGSLAIADTQYF. CDR3 nucleotide sequence: TGTGCCACCAGCAGAGGGTCACTAGCGATAGCAGATACGCAGTATTTT.

The chain has TRBV6-4 and TRBJ2-1, with 7 bases aligning to TRBD1. Trimming at V came to 6 bases and at J to 2 bases, leaving 7 bases not matched to a gene. The germline CDR1 and CDR2 sequences are MRHNA and SNTAGT. This CDR3 contains 15 residues. The CDR3 loop reads CASRENRGTYNEQFF. The CDR3 DNA sequence: TGTGCCAGCAGGGAGAACAGGGGAACCTACAATGAGCAGTTCTTC.

This clonotype was observed many times. The chain uses TRBV29-1 and TRBJ2-7; no clear D. Per germline, CDR1 SQVTM and CDR2 ANQGSEA. The CDR3 spans 13 residues. The ends were cut back, 0 bases at V and 7 bases at J, with 13 bases in the middle. CDR3 region: CSVEDLPWGEQYF. In nucleotides, the CDR3 is TGCAGCGTTGAAGACCTGCCTTGGGGTGAGCAGTACTTC.

This sequence joins TRBV4-1 and TRBJ2-1; maybe TRBD2 (5 bases). Trimming left V 1 base short and J 10 bases short, with 17 bases between. This CDR3 region has 15 residues. The germline V gene encodes CDR1 MGHRA and CDR2 YSYEKL. CDR3 in amino acids: CASSQGSTRVREQFF. The CDR3, as DNA: TGCGCCAGCAGCCAAGGAAGCACTAGGGTCCGGGAGCAGTTCTTC.

The rearrangement joins TRBV2 to TRBJ1-2; no reliable D call. V dropped 0 bases and J dropped 0 bases, with 11 bases sitting between them. The CDR3 extends over 16 amino acids. The germline gives CDR1 SNHLY, CDR2 FYNNEI. The CDR3 is CASSEASRAANYGYTF. The CDR3 DNA reads as TGTGCCAGCAGTGAAGCATCAAGGGCGGCTAACTATGGCTACACCTTC.

The V gene is TRBV11-2, the J gene TRBJ2-2; D possibly corresponds to TRBD2 (6 bases). Germline assignment: CDR1 SGHAT and CDR2 FQNNGV. This CDR3 has 14 amino acids. V gave up 5 bases and J gave up 5 bases, with 12 bases separating them. CDR3 in DNA: TGTGCCAGCAGCCTCATTGCGGGAACCGGGGAGCTGTTTTTT. Translation gives CASSLIAGTGELFF.

A few counts support this clonotype. This chain joins TRBV4-1 and TRBJ2-5; D ambiguous. V was pared by 6 bases and J by 5 bases, with 10 bases between. Germline V lookup: CDR1 MGHRA, CDR2 YSYEKL. This CDR3 is 12 amino acids long. CDR3 in amino acids: CASRDLGETQYF. The CDR3 nucleotides are TGCGCCAGCAGGGATCTTGGGGAGACCCAGTACTTC.

J is TRBJ2-7 and V is TRBV7-2; D may be TRBD1 (6 bases). Deletions cut 6 bases from V and 4 bases from J, with 16 bases between. This CDR3 is built from 14 residues. Per germline, CDR1 SGHTA and CDR2 FQGNSA. The CDR3 region is CASSSGPGDYEQYF. The DNA of the CDR3 is TGTGCCAGCAGTTCGGGCCCAGGGGATTACGAGCAGTACTTC. The variable domain in full, with the rest retrieved from reference TRBV7-2 and TRBJ2-7, is GAGVSQSPSNKVTEKGKDVELRCDPISGHTALYWYRQSLGQGLEFLIYFQGNSAPDKSGLPSDRFSAERTGGSVSTLTIQRTQQEDSAVYLCASSSGPGDYEQYFGPGTRLTVT.

The chain joins TRBV12-3 or TRBV12-4 to TRBJ1-1; D gene uncertain. Trimming removed 6 bases at V and 8 bases at J, with 16 bases between. The CDR3 is 13 amino acids. The CDR3 coding sequence is TGTGCCAGCAGCCCCTACTACCCCGGAGAAGCTTTCTTT. Protein product: CASSPYYPGEAFF.

V usage is TRBV5-1 and J usage is TRBJ2-7, with a weak D call TRBD2 (5 bases). V was clipped by 2 bases and J by 7 bases, with 16 bases between them. The CDR3 runs 14 residues. Germline CDR1 and CDR2: SGHRS and YFSETQ. The CDR3 reads CASSLSPGGLEQYF. The CDR3 DNA reads TGCGCCAGCAGCTTATCGCCAGGAGGTTTGGAGCAGTACTTC.

This clonotype was picked up a small number of times. This sequence joins TRBV7-9 and TRBJ2-5; 11 bases are shared with TRBD2. This CDR3 spans 17 amino acids. Germline V gives CDR1 SEHNR, CDR2 FQNEAQ (reference sequence). Germline trimming cut 4 bases from V and 4 bases from J; bases unmatched to any gene: 11. The CDR3 region has the DNA TGTGCCAGCAGCTACGAGACTAGCGGGATACTTCCAGAGACCCAGTACTTC. It specifies CASSYETSGILPETQYF.

This clonotype was seen at least ten times. The gene calls are TRBV27 and TRBJ2-5; TRBD2 matches at 7 bases. CDR1 MNHEY and CDR2 SMNVEV come from the germline V gene (reference sequence). This CDR3 has 15 amino acids. The V gene end was trimmed by 0 bases and the J gene end by 5 bases; junction bases not matched to a gene: 6. CDR3: CASSLSWGGVETQYF. In DNA, the CDR3 is TGTGCCAGCAGTTTATCATGGGGGGGGGTGGAGACCCAGTACTTC.

This clonotype was counted a few times. The genes are TRBV7-9 and TRBJ2-3; D call uncertain. Germline values: CDR1 SEHNR, CDR2 FQNEAQ (reference sequence). The CDR3 has 14 amino acids. Deletions cut 5 bases from V and 0 bases from J, with 9 bases between. The chain's CDR3 is CASSRYSSTDTQYF. CDR3 sequence (DNA): TGTGCCAGCAGCCGATACTCTAGCACAGATACGCAGTATTTT. The complete variable domain, with remaining parts taken from reference TRBV7-9 and TRBJ2-3, reads DTGVSQNPRHKITKRGQNVTFRCDPISEHNRLYWYRQTLGQGPEFLTYFQNEAQLEKSRLLSDRFSAERPKGSFSTLEIQRTEQGDSAMYLCASSRYSSTDTQYFGPGTRLTVL.

The chain employs TRBV27 and TRBJ2-7; D might be TRBD2 (5 bases). This CDR3 has 13 residues. Germline V gene sequence: CDR1 MNHEY, CDR2 SMNVEV (reference sequence). The germline V and J ends were trimmed by 2 bases and 5 bases, with 10 bases remaining between them. This chain's CDR3 is CASSLRGPHEQYF. The CDR3 nucleotides are TGTGCCAGCAGTTTACGCGGGCCCCACGAGCAGTACTTC.

This clonotype was seen a handful of times. The chain joins TRBV24-1 to TRBJ2-3; 12 nucleotides line up with TRBD1. Per the germline V gene, CDR1 is KGHDR and CDR2 is SFDVKD. This CDR3 contains 18 residues. The V segment lost 2 bases and the J segment 4 bases; nucleotides outside the gene matches: 9. The CDR3 loop is CATSDWDRGRKPSDTQYF. The CDR3 DNA is TGTGCCACCAGTGATTGGGACAGGGGGCGCAAGCCCTCAGATACGCAGTATTTT.